The clone carrying this T cell receptor (beta chain) was detected many times. Antigen: not known. The sample comes from a study of T cell repertoires in cytomegalovirus infection. About the study: Indications came from public TCR beta signatures; they pointed to CMV infection and to a matching HLA type. The study's findings and limits: HLA-C-restricted TCR beta clonotypes specific for CMV led the ex vivo response. The cumulative frequency of public TCR beta families identified carriers of CMV plus the relevant HLA.

TCRdb fed the reads into MiXCR, producing one record per CDR3 protein. The sample yields more than 140,000 distinct CDR3 sequences, about 6.5% seen once. CDR1 and CDR2 (germline): MNHNS, SASEGT. The V segment lost 7 bases and the J segment 2 bases; nucleotides outside the gene matches: 8. CDR3 length: 14 amino acids. This receptor was obtained from a human donor in good health (CMV status not recorded). Some clones in this sample may be carry-over from other donors' samples. The chain joins TRBV6-1 to TRBJ2-7; the match to TRBD1 covers 7 bases. The sequencing input was PBMCs. CDR3 protein: CASTKTGWPYEQYF. DNA of the CDR3: TGTGCCAGCACCAAGACAGGGTGGCCCTACGAGCAGTACTTC.